The T cell receptor beta chain under discussion was sequenced for a study of tumor-infiltrating lymphocytes in primary liver carcinoma. Study-wide background: Productive TCRbeta reads per sample were roughly 3.5 to 7.13 million, not differing by tissue.

The source material, about 20-30 mg of unsorted bulk tissue, was used to co-extract RNA and DNA. Enrolled patients were chronically infected with HBV and treatment-naive. Study results and limitations: With p = 0.039, the top-250-clone fraction in tumors significantly exceeded that in blood.

Starting material of approximately 500 ng total RNA yielded TCR beta cDNA via a constant-region primer. Libraries for TCR beta were built through three nested multiplex PCR rounds, which together made up a slightly modified ARM-PCR procedure. Investigators reported that the first two PCR rounds, at 10 cycles each, used TRBV1-TRBV30 forward primers with a C-beta reverse primer. TCRdb independently ran MiXCR on the multiplex PCR reads; one entry per CDR3 protein. The sample contains roughly 36,000 distinct CDR3 sequences, 75% of which appear only once. About this clonotype itself: Its antigen is still unknown.

CDR1 is MNHNS, CDR2 SASEGT, per germline. The CDR3 spans 15 residues. V was cut by 2 bases and J by 0 bases, with 8 bases left in between. The sample was tumor-adjacent normal liver tissue. The chain couples TRBV6-1 to TRBJ2-4; D uncertain. This clonotype originated in a man in his forties with primary liver carcinoma and hepatitis B virus infection. CDR3 bases: TGTGCCAGCAGTGAAAATGGGCTAGCCAAAAACATTCAGTACTTC. Amino acids: CASSENGLAKNIQYF.